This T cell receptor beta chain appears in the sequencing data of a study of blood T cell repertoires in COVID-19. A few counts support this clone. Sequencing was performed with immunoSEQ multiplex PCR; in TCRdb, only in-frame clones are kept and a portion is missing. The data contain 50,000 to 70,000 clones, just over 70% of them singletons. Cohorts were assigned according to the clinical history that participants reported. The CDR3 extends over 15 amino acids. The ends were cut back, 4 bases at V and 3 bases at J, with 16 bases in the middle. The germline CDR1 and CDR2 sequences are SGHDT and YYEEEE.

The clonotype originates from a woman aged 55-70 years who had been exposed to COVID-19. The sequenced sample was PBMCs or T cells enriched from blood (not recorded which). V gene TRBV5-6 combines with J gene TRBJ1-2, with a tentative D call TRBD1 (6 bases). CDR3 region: CASSGTGKGDYGYTF. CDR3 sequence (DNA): TGTGCCAGCAGCGGTACAGGGAAAGGGGACTATGGCTACACCTTC.